The 13 T cell receptor beta chains given below trace back to one sample, sequenced in a study of blood T cell repertoires in COVID-19. TCRdb's copy holds only in-frame clones and misses some; the assay was immunoSEQ multiplex PCR. The table lists 300,000 to 400,000 clones, approximately 88% of them singletons. Material: PBMCs or T cells enriched from blood (not recorded which). Receptor source: a woman aged 25 to 39 with acute COVID-19.

This clone was seen a single time. The chain has TRBV9 and TRBJ1-3; the match to TRBD1 covers 9 bases. J gave up 3 bases and V 3 bases, and 7 bases lay outside the gene matches. This CDR3 has 16 amino acids. The germline V gene has CDR1 SGDLS and CDR2 YYNGEE. The CDR3: CASSALDRGGGNTIYF. The CDR3 nucleotides are TGTGCCAGCAGCGCCCTGGACAGGGGTGGTGGAAACACCATATATTTT.

As to this clone: Other DNA sequences in the sample encode the same CDR3. V usage is TRBV3-1 (or the pseudogene TRBV3-2) and J usage is TRBJ2-3; the match to TRBD1 covers 7 bases. CDR1 is LGHDT, CDR2 YNNKEL, per germline (reference sequence). V shed 1 base, J shed 5 bases, and the junction held 0 bases outside the gene matches. This CDR3 comprises 13 residues. CDR3: CASSQAGGDTQYF. The CDR3 DNA follows: TGTGCCAGCAGCCAAGCAGGGGGAGATACGCAGTATTTT.

V is TRBV24-1 and J is TRBJ1-1; D unresolved. CDR3 length: 15 amino acids. With 10 bases removed from V and 5 bases from J, the gap between germline ends came to 22 bases. Germline V gene data show CDR1 as KGHDR and CDR2 as SFDVKD. The CDR3 loop reads CATNQTQSGETEAFF. Written as DNA, the CDR3 is TGTGCCACTAACCAAACCCAGAGCGGCGAGACTGAAGCTTTCTTT.

DNA of the CDR3: TGCAGTGCGCCACACAACACTGAAGCTTTCTTT. Translating gives CSAPHNTEAFF. This rearrangement joins TRBV20-1 to TRBJ1-1; D unclear. CDR1 DFQATT and CDR2 SNEGSKA come from the germline V gene (reference sequence). The CDR3 consists of 11 residues. With 6 bases removed from V and 2 bases from J, the gap between germline ends came to 7 bases.

The chain is built from TRBV2 and TRBJ2-1, with TRBD1 as a possible D gene (6 bases). The germline CDR1 and CDR2 sequences are SNHLY and FYNNEI. The CDR3 spans 13 residues. Trimming stripped 8 bases from V and 5 bases from J, with 13 bases between. The CDR3 protein is CASGLDSNNEQFF. The CDR3 DNA reads as TGTGCCAGCGGCTTGGACAGCAACAATGAGCAGTTCTTC. Looking up the rest from reference TRBV2 and TRBJ2-1 gives the full variable domain: EPEVTQTPSHQVTQMGQEVILRCVPISNHLYFYWYRQILGQKVEFLVSFYNNEISEKSEIFDDQFSVERPDGSNFTLKIRSTKLEDSAMYFCASGLDSNNEQFFGPGTRLTVL.

CDR3 nucleotide sequence: TGTGCCAGCAGCTTAATCAGGCACTACGAGCAGTACTTC. It yields the protein CASSLIRHYEQYF. V and J are TRBV7-9 and TRBJ2-7; no reliable D call. V was trimmed by 2 bases and J by 3 bases, leaving 8 bases between them. CDR3 size: 13 residues. Per germline, CDR1 SEHNR and CDR2 FQNEAQ (reference sequence).

This chain links TRBV24-1 with TRBJ2-1; TRBD2 is a possible D gene (5 bases). Trimming stripped 1 base from V and 7 bases from J, with 13 bases between. The CDR3 covers 15 residues. Germline V gene data show CDR1 as KGHDR and CDR2 as SFDVKD. Written as DNA, the CDR3 is TGTGCCACCAGTGATTTAGGGCTAGCAATGAATGAGCAGTTCTTC. This sequence encodes CATSDLGLAMNEQFF.

This chain uses TRBV5-5 with TRBJ1-2, with 8 bases identical to TRBD1. V shed 4 bases and J 1 base; nucleotides not matched to a gene: 9. The V gene's germline CDR1 is SGHKS and CDR2 YYEKEE (reference sequence). This CDR3 has 16 residues. The CDR3 sequence is CASSGDGQGLNYGYTF. In DNA, the CDR3 is TGTGCCAGCAGCGGGGACGGACAGGGCCTTAACTATGGCTACACCTTC.

This clone was detected once. V gene TRBV19 combines with J gene TRBJ1-5, with TRBD1 identical over 7 bases. Losses at the gene ends were 5 bases for V and 1 base for J; bases not matched to a gene: 8. Germline V gene lookup returns CDR1 LNHDA and CDR2 SQIVND (reference sequence). CDR3 length: 16 amino acids. CDR3 amino acids: CASSSRQGNSNQPQHF. DNA of the CDR3: TGTGCCAGTAGTTCCCGACAGGGTAACAGCAATCAGCCCCAGCATTTT.

This clone was seen more than once but under ten times. The J gene is TRBJ2-1, the V gene TRBV4-3; no clear D. CDR3 length: 14 residues. V lost 7 bases to trimming and J lost 2 bases, with 12 bases between them. From germline, CDR1 is LGHNA and CDR2 YSLEER. DNA of the CDR3: TGCGCCAGCATGCCTGAACTTACCTACAATGAGCAGTTCTTC. As protein: CASMPELTYNEQFF.

The rearrangement links TRBV13 to TRBJ1-2, with no clear D. From germline, CDR1 is PRHDT and CDR2 FYEKMQ (reference sequence). The CDR3 is made up of 15 amino acids. Trimming removed 7 bases at V and 4 bases at J, with 19 bases between. DNA of the CDR3: TGTGCCAGCACACTTAACTTCGGGGAGGCCTATGGCTACACCTTC. Translating gives CASTLNFGEAYGYTF.

The chain is built from TRBV2 and TRBJ2-3, with 9 bases lining up with TRBD2. The germline gives CDR1 SNHLY, CDR2 FYNNEI. The CDR3 contains 15 residues. Losses at the gene ends were 2 bases for V and 5 bases for J; bases not matched to a gene: 5. The CDR3 protein is CASSELAGGQDTQYF. The CDR3 nucleotides read TGTGCCAGCAGTGAACTCGCGGGGGGGCAAGATACGCAGTATTTT.

This chain uses TRBV11-2 with TRBJ2-2, with D unclear. Between the trimmed V and J ends, which lost 2 bases and 0 bases, there was a span of 7 bases. CDR3 length: 15 amino acids. CDR1 SGHAT and CDR2 FQNNGV come from the germline V gene. CDR3 bases: TGTGCCAGCAGCTTAACAGAGTCGAACACCGGGGAGCTGTTTTTT. Translating it yields CASSLTESNTGELFF.